The 5 T cell receptor beta chains given below trace back to one sample, sequenced in a study of blood T cell repertoires in COVID-19. Assay used: immunoSEQ multiplex PCR; TCRdb lists only in-frame clones, some missing. The sample includes approximately 77,000 clones, 65% to 90% of them seen just once. Sequenced input: peripheral blood. These receptors all stem from a middle-aged man with COVID-19, enrolled during active disease.

This clone was observed many times. The V gene is TRBV6-6, the J gene TRBJ1-6; 11 nucleotides match TRBD1. From germline, CDR1 is MNHNY and CDR2 SVGAGI (reference sequence). With 6 bases clipped from V and 7 bases from J, the junction kept 5 bases outside the gene matches. The CDR3 contains 15 residues. The DNA for the CDR3 is TGTGCCAGCAGAACCCGGGACAGGGGGAATTCACCCCTCCACTTT. It codes for CASRTRDRGNSPLHF.

On this clone: Additional DNA sequences in this sample encode the identical CDR3. This sequence joins TRBV6-5 and TRBJ2-7; a weak D match, TRBD2 (5 bases). The CDR3 is 14 residues long. Trimming cost V 10 bases and J 12 bases, with 28 bases left between them. Germline lookup yields CDR1 MNHEY and CDR2 SVGAGI. DNA of the CDR3: TGTGCCACGGGTTCCAGTACAAGCATCACTACTAGGTACTTC. It encodes CATGSSTSITTRYF.

This chain connects TRBV6-5 to TRBJ1-5, with 7 bases lining up with TRBD1. The CDR3 has 14 residues. Germline values: CDR1 MNHEY, CDR2 SVGAGI. J gave up 3 bases and V 8 bases, and 7 bases lay outside the gene matches. The chain's CDR3 is CASHKTGPNQPQHF. The CDR3 DNA reads as TGTGCCAGCCATAAGACAGGGCCCAATCAGCCCCAGCATTTT.

The V and J genes are TRBV5-1 and TRBJ2-7; 10 positions agree with TRBD2. CDR1 is SGHRS and CDR2 is YFSETQ in the germline V gene. The CDR3 is 15 residues long. The junction had 7 bases not matched to a gene; V was cut back by 4 bases and J by 3 bases. The DNA of the CDR3 is TGCGCCAGCAGCGCTAGCGGGAGTGGTATCTACGAGCAGTACTTC. This codes for CASSASGSGIYEQYF.

This clone has a handful of counts. The chain combines TRBV30 with TRBJ1-5; TRBD1 matches at 7 bases. The CDR3 runs to 13 residues. The J segment lost 6 bases and the V segment lost 5 bases, leaving 7 bases of the junction unmatched. Germline-derived CDR1 and CDR2 are GTSNPN and SVGIG (reference sequence). Written as DNA, the CDR3 is TGTGCCTGGGCTACAGGGGAAGGTCAGCCCCAGCATTTT. Amino acids: CAWATGEGQPQHF.